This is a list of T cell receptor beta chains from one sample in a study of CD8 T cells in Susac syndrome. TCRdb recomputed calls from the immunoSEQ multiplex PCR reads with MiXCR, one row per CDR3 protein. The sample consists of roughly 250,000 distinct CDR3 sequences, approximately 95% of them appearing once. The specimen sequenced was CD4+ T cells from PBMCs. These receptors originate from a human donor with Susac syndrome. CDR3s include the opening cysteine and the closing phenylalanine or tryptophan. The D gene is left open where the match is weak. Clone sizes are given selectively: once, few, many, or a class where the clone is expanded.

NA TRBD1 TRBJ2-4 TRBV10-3 TGTGCCATCAGCACAGGGGAGTTAAACATTCAGTACTTC CAISTGELNIQYF
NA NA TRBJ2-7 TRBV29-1 TGCAGCGTGGCCAATCCACGACAATCCTCGGAGATAATGGAGCAGTACTTC CSVANPRQSSEIMEQYF
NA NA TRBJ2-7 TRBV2 TGTGCCAGCAGAGTATCCCGGGACTCGAGCTACGAGCAGTACTTC CASRVSRDSSYEQYF
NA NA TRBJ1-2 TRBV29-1 TGCAGCGTTGCGACCGATCTAAACTATGGCTACACCTTC CSVATDLNYGYTF
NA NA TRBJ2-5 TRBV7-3 TGTGCCAGCAGCTTAACGGCGCGTCGGGACCAAGAGACCCAGTACTTC CASSLTARRDQETQYF
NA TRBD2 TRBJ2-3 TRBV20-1 TGCAGTGCTAGGCCCCCCCCGGGACTAGCGGACACAGATACGCAGTATTTT CSARPPPGLADTDTQYF
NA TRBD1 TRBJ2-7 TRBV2 TGTGCCAGCAGTGAGCTCCGGGACAGGGGGCCCTACGAGCAGTACTTC CASSELRDRGPYEQYF
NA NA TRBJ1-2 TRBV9 TGTGCCAGCAGCGCTCAGGGACAACTTGGCTACACCTTC CASSAQGQLGYTF
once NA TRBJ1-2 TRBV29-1 TGCAGCGTTGAAGAAGGGATTTATGGCTACACCTTC CSVEEGIYGYTF
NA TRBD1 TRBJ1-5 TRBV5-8 TGTGCCAGCAGCTTGTCTCAGGGGGTTCAGCCCCAGCATTTT CASSLSQGVQPQHF
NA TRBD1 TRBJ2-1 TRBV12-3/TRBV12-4 TGTGCCAGCAGTGGAGCCGGGACAGGGCTTTACAATGAGCAGTTCTTC CASSGAGTGLYNEQFF
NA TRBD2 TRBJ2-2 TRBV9 TGTGCCAGCAGCCCTCAGACTAGCCCGGCCGGGGAGCTGTTTTTT CASSPQTSPAGELFF
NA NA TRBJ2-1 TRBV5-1 TGCGCCAGCAGCTTGGGGGCCCAGCAGTGGAATGAGCAGTTCTTC CASSLGAQQWNEQFF
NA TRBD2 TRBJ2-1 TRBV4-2 TGTGCCAGCAGCCAGGGGGTAGCGGGAGGGCGGCGGAATGAGCAGTTCTTC CASSQGVAGGRRNEQFF
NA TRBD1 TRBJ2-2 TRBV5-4 TGTGCCAGCAGGCTTGGGACAGGGAGTACCGGGGAGCTTTTTTTT CASRLGTGSTGELFF